The 10 T cell receptor beta chains given below trace back to one sample, sequenced in a study of Ad26.COV2.S vaccination and SARS-CoV-2 variants. Treatment in this sample: over 15 received Ad26.COV2.S at low or high dose, single or two shots; about 5 received placebo; per-sample allocation not given. Material that was analyzed had been drawn on day 63 after the first vaccine or placebo injection. Here immunoSEQ multiplex PCR was the method, and the copy in TCRdb shows in-frame clones only, minus some. The sample lists roughly 420,000 clones, roughly 90% seen once, with less than 4.5% in the top ten. The sequencing here drew on peripheral blood, taken in a trial of Ad26.COV2.S vaccine versus placebo. These receptors were collected from a person aged 18-65 years who received the Ad26.COV2.S COVID-19 vaccine or a placebo.

This clone showed up just once. This chain links TRBV14 with TRBJ2-1; no clear D gene. There are 15 residues in the CDR3. Trimming stripped 1 base from V and 0 bases from J, with 7 bases between. Germline V gives CDR1 SGHDN, CDR2 FVKESK. The CDR3 sequence: CASSQVGTSYNEQFF. CDR3 in DNA: TGTGCCAGCAGCCAAGTAGGCACCTCCTACAATGAGCAGTTCTTC.

The V and J genes are TRBV5-4 and TRBJ1-2, with 8 nucleotides matching TRBD1. V was pared by 1 base and J by 8 bases, with 7 bases of the junction left unmatched. In germline, CDR1 is SGHNT, CDR2 YYREEE (reference sequence). CDR3 length: 14 residues. CDR3 protein: CASSLHQGAWGYTF. The CDR3 DNA follows: TGTGCCAGCAGCTTGCACCAGGGGGCGTGGGGCTACACCTTC.

V gene TRBV25-1 combines with J gene TRBJ2-5; D not resolved. Trimming removed 3 bases from V and 2 bases from J, with 10 bases in between. Germline CDR1 and CDR2: MGHDK and SYGVNS. CDR3 size: 14 residues. The CDR3 loop is CASSEQVIQETQYF. As DNA, the CDR3 is TGTGCCAGCAGTGAGCAGGTGATACAAGAGACCCAGTACTTC.

The chain combines TRBV6-5 with TRBJ1-4, with 7 bases lining up with TRBD1. The CDR3 covers 13 residues. Germline lookup yields CDR1 MNHEY and CDR2 SVGAGI. Trimming at V came to 6 bases and at J to 7 bases, leaving 5 bases not matched to a gene. CDR3 in amino acids: CASRSDRAEKLFF. DNA of the CDR3: TGTGCCAGCAGATCCGACAGGGCTGAAAAACTGTTTTTT.

This chain connects TRBV15 to TRBJ1-3; D remains ambiguous. The germline V gene encodes CDR1 LNHNV and CDR2 YYDKDF (reference sequence). The CDR3 contains 14 residues. V was shortened by 1 base and J by 0 bases, with 4 bases between the two germline ends. The CDR3 is CATSRGASGNTIYF. CDR3 in DNA: TGTGCCACCAGCAGAGGGGCCTCTGGAAACACCATATATTTT.

This clone was observed a handful of times. This chain uses TRBV2 with TRBJ2-2, with D tentatively TRBD1 (6 bases). This CDR3 has 16 residues. CDR1 SNHLY and CDR2 FYNNEI come from the germline V gene. The ends were cut back, 0 bases at V and 5 bases at J, with 13 bases in the middle. CDR3 loop: CASSEASRGVTGELFF. CDR3 DNA sequence: TGTGCCAGCAGTGAAGCTAGCAGGGGAGTTACCGGGGAGCTGTTTTTT.

This chain connects TRBV19 to TRBJ2-1, with 8 positions matching TRBD2. This CDR3 has 15 residues. After removal of 4 bases from V and 7 bases from J, the junction contained 9 bases not matched to a gene. From germline, CDR1 is LNHDA and CDR2 SQIVND (reference sequence). The CDR3 bases are TGTGCCAGTAGTAGTAGTAGAGCGGGAGTTAATGAGCAGTTCTTC. Its translation is CASSSSRAGVNEQFF. The variable domain in full, completed from reference TRBV19 and TRBJ2-1, reads DGGITQSPKYLFRKEGQNVTLSCEQNLNHDAMYWYRQDPGQGLRLIYYSQIVNDFQKGDIAEGYSVSREKKESFPLTVTSAQKNPTAFYLCASSSSRAGVNEQFFGPGTRLTVL.

The chain has TRBV7-3 and TRBJ2-1; possible D gene TRBD1, 6 bases. Germline V gene data show CDR1 as SGHTA and CDR2 as FQGTGA. V was trimmed by 5 bases and J by 7 bases, leaving 15 bases between them. The CDR3 has 14 amino acids. For the CDR3, the DNA is TGTGCCAGCAGCGTAGAGGGGGTGGGGAATGAGCAGTTCTTC. It specifies CASSVEGVGNEQFF.

V and J are TRBV6-5 and TRBJ2-5; possible D gene TRBD1, 6 bases. This CDR3 spans 14 amino acids. Germline V gene sequence: CDR1 MNHEY, CDR2 SVGAGI. The V and J ends lost 6 bases and 2 bases respectively, with 13 bases between them. The CDR3 here is CASRAWTDQETQYF. CDR3 DNA: TGTGCCAGCAGGGCCTGGACAGATCAAGAGACCCAGTACTTC.

V and J are TRBV11-2 and TRBJ1-3; possibly TRBD1 for D (5 bases). CDR3 size: 15 residues. V lost 1 base and J lost 2, with 9 bases in between. Germline V CDR1 and CDR2: SGHAT, FQNNGV. CDR3 in DNA: TGTGCCAGCAGCTTAGGGGGCGGGACTGGAAACACCATATATTTT. It yields the protein CASSLGGGTGNTIYF.